Sequencing of this T cell receptor (beta chain) was carried out in a study of CD8+CD57+ T cells in acquired aplastic anemia (dated by TCRdb to 2017 to 2018). At the level of the whole study: Extracted DNA from sorted CD4+ and CD8+ cells averaged approximately 3 ug, ranging from 0.2 to 27.4 ug. Mean read counts for healthy donor samples were 8.5 million to 10.8 million for CD4+ cells and some 11 million for CD8+ cells. Study-level results and caveats: No significant difference in CD8+ Simpson's diversity was found between patients and healthy controls (P=0.060). Nearly 30 CD8+ CDR3 sequences were found in both patients and controls but appeared to be highly expressed in patients and within the immunodominant clones of the patients.

In the study, sorted CD4+ and CD8+ blood T cells from patients with severe aplastic anemia and from healthy subjects underwent deep sequencing of TCR repertoires. Ficoll-Paque density gradient centrifugation was used to isolate peripheral blood mononuclear cells. Before DNA extraction, CD4+ and CD8+ T cells were sorted with FACS or magnetic beads. A word on this clonotype: Its antigen is still unknown. It has no much larger one-base neighbor in the sample; base qualities were not kept.

Profiling of TCR beta VDJ combinations and CDR3 sequences used genomic DNA as the template. An Illumina HiSeq 2000 was used for TCR repertoire sequencing. The published analysis was carried out like this. TRBV/TRBJ rearrangement plots, CDR3 size and DJ length profiles, and Simpson's diversity index were used to assess repertoires. The most abundant DNA sequence in the deep sequencing data was defined as the immunodominant clone. CDR3 amino acid sequences were screened for sharing across subjects and were compared with published repertoires and the VDJdb database. In-frame beta chains were kept once TCRdb had trimmed the public reads at Q25 with fastp and called clones with MiXCR. Duplicate CDR3 protein sequences are folded into a single record with the most common DNA and genes. Clone size and V and J calls follow TCRdb, not the original study. The sample table contains some 210,000 distinct CDR3 sequences; only one count was recorded for approximately 60% of them. Together, the top ten hold 25% to 30% of the sample.

This clonotype was obtained from a human donor in good health. Sequencing used sorted CD4+, CD8+, or CD8+CD57+ T cells (not recorded which) from PBMCs.

The base sequence is TGTGCCACCAGTTTAGGGCAAGCGGCCGGGGAGCTGTTTTTT. The resulting protein is CATSLGQAAGELFF. The chain employs TRBV24-1 and TRBJ2-2; TRBD2 is perhaps the D gene, given 5 matching bases. CDR1 and CDR2, per the germline V gene, are KGHDR and SFDVKD. The CDR3 spans 14 residues, from the cysteine through the phenylalanine. The DNA shown is the 42-base CDR3, in frame from base 1. V is reduced by 6 bases and J by 6 bases, leaving a spacing of 13 bases between them.